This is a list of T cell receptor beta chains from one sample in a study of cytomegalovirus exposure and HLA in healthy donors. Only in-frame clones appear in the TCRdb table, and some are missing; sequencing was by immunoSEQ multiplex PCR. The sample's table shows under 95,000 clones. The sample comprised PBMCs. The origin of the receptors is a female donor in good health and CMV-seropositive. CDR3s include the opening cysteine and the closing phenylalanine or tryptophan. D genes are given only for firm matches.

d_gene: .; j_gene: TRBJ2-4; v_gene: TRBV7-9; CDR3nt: TGTGCCAGCAGGGACACAGGGATGAACATTCAGTACTTC; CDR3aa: CASRDTGMNIQYF
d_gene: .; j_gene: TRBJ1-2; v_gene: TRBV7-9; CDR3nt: TGTGCCAGCAGCTTAGCAGCAGGGGTGGAAGGCTACACCTTC; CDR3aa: CASSLAAGVEGYTF
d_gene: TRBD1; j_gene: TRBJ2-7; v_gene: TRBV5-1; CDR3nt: TGCGCCAGCAGCCGGGCACCGGGACAGCCCAATTGG; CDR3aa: CASSRAPGQPNW
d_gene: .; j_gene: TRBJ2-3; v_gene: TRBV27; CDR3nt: TGTGCCAGCAGCCCAATTAGAGGAGATACGCAGTATTTT; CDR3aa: CASSPIRGDTQYF
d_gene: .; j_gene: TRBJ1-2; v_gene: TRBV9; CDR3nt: TGTGCCAGCAGCGAGAGTGGTGCATCCAACTATGGCTACACCTTC; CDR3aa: CASSESGASNYGYTF
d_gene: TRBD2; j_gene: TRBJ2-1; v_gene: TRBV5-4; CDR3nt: TGTGCCAGCAGCTTGGCCAGCACTAGCGGGGGATCCGACAATGAGCAGTTCTTC; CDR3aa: CASSLASTSGGSDNEQFF
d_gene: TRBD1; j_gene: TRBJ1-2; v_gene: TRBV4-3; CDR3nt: TGCGCCAGCAGGCGGACAGGGGGAGGCGTCGGCTACACCTTC; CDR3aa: CASRRTGGGVGYTF
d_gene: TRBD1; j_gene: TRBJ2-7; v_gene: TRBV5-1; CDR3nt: TGCGCCAGCAGCGGCGGACAGGACACCTACGAGCAGTACTTC; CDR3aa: CASSGGQDTYEQYF
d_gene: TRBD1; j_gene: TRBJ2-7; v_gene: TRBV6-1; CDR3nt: TGTGCCAGCCGGGACAGGAGCTCCTACGAGCAGTACTTC; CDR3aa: CASRDRSSYEQYF
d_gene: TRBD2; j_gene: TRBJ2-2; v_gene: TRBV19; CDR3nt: TGTGCCAGTAAACTAGCGGGGGGACGGGGCAGGGAGCTGTTTTTT; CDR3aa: CASKLAGGRGRELFF
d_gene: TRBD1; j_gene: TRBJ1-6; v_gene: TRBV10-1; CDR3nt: TGCGCCAGCAGTGAGGAGGACAGGGTACATTCACCCCTCCACTTT; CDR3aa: CASSEEDRVHSPLHF
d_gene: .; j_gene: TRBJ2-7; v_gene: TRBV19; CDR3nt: TGTGCCAGCAGAGGGCGGGTCTCCTACGAGCAGTACTTC; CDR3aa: CASRGRVSYEQYF
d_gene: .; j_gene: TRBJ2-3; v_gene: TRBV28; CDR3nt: TGTGCCAGCAGTTCCTCGGGGGACACAGATACGCAGTATTTT; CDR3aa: CASSSSGDTDTQYF
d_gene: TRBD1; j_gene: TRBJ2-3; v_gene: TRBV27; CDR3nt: TGTGCCAGCAAAACTTACGGGACAGTGAGCACAGATACGCAGTATTTT; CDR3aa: CASKTYGTVSTDTQYF
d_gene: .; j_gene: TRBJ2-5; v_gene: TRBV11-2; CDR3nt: TGTGCCAGCAGCTTCCCCCGTTGGACGGGACAAAATAAAGAGACCCAGTACTTC; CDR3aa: CASSFPRWTGQNKETQYF
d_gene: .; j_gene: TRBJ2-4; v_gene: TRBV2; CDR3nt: TGTGCCAGCAGTACTGACAGGTTGGGCAAAAACATTCAGTACTTC; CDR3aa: CASSTDRLGKNIQYF
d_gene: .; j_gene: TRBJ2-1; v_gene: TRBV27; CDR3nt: TGTGCCAGCAGTTTCCCGGACAATGAGCAGTTCTTC; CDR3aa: CASSFPDNEQFF
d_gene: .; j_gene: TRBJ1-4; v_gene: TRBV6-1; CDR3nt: TGTGCCAGCTCGACAGGTGCAACTAATGAAAAACTGTTTTTT; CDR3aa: CASSTGATNEKLFF
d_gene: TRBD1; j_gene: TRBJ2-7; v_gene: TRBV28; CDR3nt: TGTGCCAGCAACACAGGGGCCTACGAGCAGTACTTC; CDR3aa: CASNTGAYEQYF
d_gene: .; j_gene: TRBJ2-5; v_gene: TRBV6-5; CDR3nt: TGTGCCAGCAGTTACGGGGAGCTGGAGACCCAGTACTTC; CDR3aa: CASSYGELETQYF
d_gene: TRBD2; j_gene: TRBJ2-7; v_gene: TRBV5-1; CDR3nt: TGCGCCAGCAGAAGACTGGCGGGGGACTCCTACGAGCAGTACTTC; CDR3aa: CASRRLAGDSYEQYF
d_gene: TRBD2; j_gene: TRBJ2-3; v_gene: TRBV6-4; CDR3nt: TGTGCCAGCAGTGACTCCGGCGGGAGTGGAGATACGCAGTATTTT; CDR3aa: CASSDSGGSGDTQYF
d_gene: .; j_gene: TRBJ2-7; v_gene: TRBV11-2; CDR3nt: TGTGCCAGCAGCTTAGTTCAGGGATACGAGCAGTACTTC; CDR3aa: CASSLVQGYEQYF
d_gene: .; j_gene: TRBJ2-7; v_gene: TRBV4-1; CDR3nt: TGCGCCAGCAGCCCAGTGGCAGTCCGCTACGAGCAGTACTTC; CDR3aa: CASSPVAVRYEQYF
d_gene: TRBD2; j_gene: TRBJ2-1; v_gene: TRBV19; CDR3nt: TGTGCCAGTAGTCCCACTAGCGGGACCTCCTACAATGAGCAGTTCTTC; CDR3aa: CASSPTSGTSYNEQFF
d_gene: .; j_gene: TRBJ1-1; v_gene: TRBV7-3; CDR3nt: TGTGCCAGCAGCCCCATTGCGGGTACCAGTGAAGCTTTCTTT; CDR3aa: CASSPIAGTSEAFF
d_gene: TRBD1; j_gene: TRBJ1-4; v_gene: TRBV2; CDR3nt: TGTGCCAGCAGTGGCAGACAGGGGCGGAGTGAAAAACTGTTTTTT; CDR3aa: CASSGRQGRSEKLFF
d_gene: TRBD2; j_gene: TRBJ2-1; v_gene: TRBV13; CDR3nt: TGTGCCACCGCACTAGCGTTTACCTACAATGAGCAGTTCTTC; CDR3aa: CATALAFTYNEQFF
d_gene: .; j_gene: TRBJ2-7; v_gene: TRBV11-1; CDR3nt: TGTGCCAGCAGCTTAAGGGGGTCCGCCTACGAGCAGTACTTC; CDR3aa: CASSLRGSAYEQYF
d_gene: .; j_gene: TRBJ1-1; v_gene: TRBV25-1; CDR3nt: TGTGCCAGCAGTGAACCCTTGGGGGCGAACACTGAAGCTTTCTTT; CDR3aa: CASSEPLGANTEAFF
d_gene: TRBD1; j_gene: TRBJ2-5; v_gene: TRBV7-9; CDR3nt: TGTGCCAGCAGCCAACGGACAGGGGGCGCGGGAGAGACCCAGTACTTC; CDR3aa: CASSQRTGGAGETQYF
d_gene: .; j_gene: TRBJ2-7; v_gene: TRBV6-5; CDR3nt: TGTGCCAGCAGGTGGGGGGTTTTCTACGAGCAGTACTTC; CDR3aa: CASRWGVFYEQYF
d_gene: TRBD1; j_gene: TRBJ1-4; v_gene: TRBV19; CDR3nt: TGTGCCAGTAGGCGGACAGGGGGCACTGAAAAACTGTTTTTT; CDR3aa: CASRRTGGTEKLFF
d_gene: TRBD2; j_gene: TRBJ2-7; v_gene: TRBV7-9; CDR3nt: TGTGCCAGCAGCCGCCCTAGCGGGGCTCCCAGCGAGCAGTACTTC; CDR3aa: CASSRPSGAPSEQYF
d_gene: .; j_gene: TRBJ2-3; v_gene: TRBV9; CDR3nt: TGTGCCAGCAGCGTAGACTGGACAGATACGCAGTATTTT; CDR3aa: CASSVDWTDTQYF
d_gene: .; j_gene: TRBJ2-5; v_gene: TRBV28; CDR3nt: TGTGCCAGCAGACCCACAGGGGGGGTAGGGACCCAGTACTTC; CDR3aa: CASRPTGGVGTQYF
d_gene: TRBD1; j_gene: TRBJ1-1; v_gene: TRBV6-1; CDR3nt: TGTGCCAGCAGTGAACCCGGACAGGACACTGAAGCTTTCTTT; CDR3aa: CASSEPGQDTEAFF
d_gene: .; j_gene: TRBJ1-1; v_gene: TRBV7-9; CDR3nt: TGTGCCAGCAGCTTACCGGGACTAAACCCCTCTGAAGCTTTCTTT; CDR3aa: CASSLPGLNPSEAFF
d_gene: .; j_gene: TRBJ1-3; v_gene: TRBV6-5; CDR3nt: TGTGCCAGCAGAACAGGAACCTCTGGAAACACCATATATTTT; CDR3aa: CASRTGTSGNTIYF
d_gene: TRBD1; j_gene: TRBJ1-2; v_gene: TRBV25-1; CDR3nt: TGTGCCAGCAGTGAACCCAACAGGGGTGGCTACACCTTC; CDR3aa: CASSEPNRGGYTF
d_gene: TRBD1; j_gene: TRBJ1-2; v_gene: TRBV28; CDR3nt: TGTGCCAGCAGTCCCGTTGACAGGGGGGTCTATGGCTACACCTTC; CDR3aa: CASSPVDRGVYGYTF
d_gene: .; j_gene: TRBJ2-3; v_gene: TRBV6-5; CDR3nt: TGTGCCAGCAGTTATACCGGAGGAGGGGGCCCAGATACGCAGTATTTT; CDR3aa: CASSYTGGGGPDTQYF
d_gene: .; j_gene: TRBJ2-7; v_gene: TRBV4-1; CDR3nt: TGCGCCAGCAGTCAGAGGTCGGGACTTGTCTACGAGCAGTACTTC; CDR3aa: CASSQRSGLVYEQYF
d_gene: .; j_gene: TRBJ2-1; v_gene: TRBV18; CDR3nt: TGTGCCAGCTCACCAGAAAGGGGTCACAATGAGCAGTTCTTC; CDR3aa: CASSPERGHNEQFF
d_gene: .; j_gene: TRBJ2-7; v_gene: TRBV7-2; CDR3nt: TGTGCCAGCAGTCGCGGGTCCTACGAGCAGTACTTC; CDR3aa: CASSRGSYEQYF
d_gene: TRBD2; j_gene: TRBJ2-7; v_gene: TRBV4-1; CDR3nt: TGCGCCAGCAGCCAAGATGGGACTAGGGACTCCTACGAGCAGTACTTC; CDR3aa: CASSQDGTRDSYEQYF
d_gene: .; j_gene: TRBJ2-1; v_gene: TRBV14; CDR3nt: TGTGCCAGCAGCCAAACCCGGACAGCTCTGGGGAACAATGAGCAGTTCTTC; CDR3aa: CASSQTRTALGNNEQFF
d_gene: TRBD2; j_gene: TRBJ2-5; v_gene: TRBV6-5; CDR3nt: TGTGCCAGCAAGAGAGCGGGGGGGCAAGAGACCCAGTACTTC; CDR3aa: CASKRAGGQETQYF
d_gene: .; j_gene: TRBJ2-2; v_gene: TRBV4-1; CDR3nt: TGCGCCAGCAGCCAATTACTAGAAGTCGGGGAGCTGTTTTTT; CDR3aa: CASSQLLEVGELFF
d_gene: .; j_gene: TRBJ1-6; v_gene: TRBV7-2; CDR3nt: TGTGCCAGCAGCTTAAGGAGCTCCTATAATTCACCCCTCCACTTT; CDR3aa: CASSLRSSYNSPLHF
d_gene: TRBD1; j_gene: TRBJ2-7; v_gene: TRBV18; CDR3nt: TGTGCCAGCTCACGGGACAGGGTGGACTCCTACGAGCAGTACTTC; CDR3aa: CASSRDRVDSYEQYF